This T cell receptor beta chain came from a study of T cell responses to AZD1222 COVID-19 vaccine. Points from the study as a whole: Spike regions recognized by vaccine-associated CD4 TCRs spanned the protein, led by 160-218 and 743-854. White British donors predominated, females outnumbered males, and clonal diversity was possibly underestimated. Reportedly, nearly half the spike-specific TCRs target unmutated variant regions. Repertoires in all cases were sampled only once the peak T cell response had passed.

In regard to this clone: Its target is not known.

Trimming took 0 bases from V and 0 from J, leaving 12 bases between them. This CDR3 has 17 residues. CDR1 is SGHDN, CDR2 FVKESK, per germline. Sequencing used immunoSEQ multiplex PCR; TCRdb keeps in-frame clones, though not all of them. This table has about 140,000 clones, approximately 93% appearing once. The receptor was isolated from an adult who had recovered from COVID-19. The rearrangement links TRBV14 to TRBJ1-3; D is perhaps TRBD1 (6 bases). The sequenced sample was peripheral blood, obtained after recovery from COVID-19. The CDR3 coding sequence is TGTGCCAGCAGCCAAGAGCAGGGGATGAGCTCTGGAAACACCATATATTTT. Amino acids: CASSQEQGMSSGNTIYF.